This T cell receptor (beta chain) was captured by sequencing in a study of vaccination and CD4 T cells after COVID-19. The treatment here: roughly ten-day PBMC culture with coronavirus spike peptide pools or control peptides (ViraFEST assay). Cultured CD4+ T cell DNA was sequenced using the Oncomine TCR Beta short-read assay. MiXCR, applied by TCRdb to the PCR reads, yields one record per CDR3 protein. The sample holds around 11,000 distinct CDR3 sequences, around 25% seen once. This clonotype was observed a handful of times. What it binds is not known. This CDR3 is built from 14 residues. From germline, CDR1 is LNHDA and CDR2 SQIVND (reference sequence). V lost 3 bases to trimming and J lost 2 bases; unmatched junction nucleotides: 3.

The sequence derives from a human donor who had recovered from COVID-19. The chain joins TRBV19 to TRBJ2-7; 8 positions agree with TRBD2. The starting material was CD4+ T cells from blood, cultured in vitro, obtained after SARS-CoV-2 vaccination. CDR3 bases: TGTGCCAGTAGTATGCGGGAGGCCCCCTACGAGCAGTACTTC. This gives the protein CASSMREAPYEQYF. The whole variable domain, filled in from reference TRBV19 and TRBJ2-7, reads DGGITQSPKYLFRKEGQNVTLSCEQNLNHDAMYWYRQDPGQGLRLIYYSQIVNDFQKGDIAEGYSVSREKKESFPLTVTSAQKNPTAFYLCASSMREAPYEQYFGPGTRLTVT.